These T cell receptor beta chains were read from a single sample in a study of blood T cells in healthy people across ages. One entry per CDR3 protein results from TCRdb running MiXCR on the 5' RACE reads. The sample has roughly 1,100,000 distinct CDR3 sequences; almost 25% are singletons. Another study also made use of these data, one on T cells of mothers and their children.

The sequenced sample consisted of blood. Every receptor here comes from a girl under 10 years old in good health. Both conserved end residues are part of each CDR3. D genes are given only for firm matches. Not all rows give a size; the values are once, few, many and, for expanded clones, a class.

length	D	size	J	V	DNA	CDR3
14	TRBD2	few	TRBJ2-3	TRBV29-1	TGCAGCGTTGAAGTAGCGGGGGGCGCAGATACGCAGTATTTT	CSVEVAGGADTQYF
13	TRBD1	.	TRBJ2-7	TRBV29-1	TGCAGCGCTTTGACAGGGTCAGGCTACGAGCAGTACTTC	CSALTGSGYEQYF
17	TRBD2	few	TRBJ2-5	TRBV20-1	TGCAGTGCTAGAGATCTGCGGCTAGCGGGGGGGCGGGAGACCCAGTACTTC	CSARDLRLAGGRETQYF
15	.	.	TRBJ2-1	TRBV4-3	TGCGCCAGCAGCCAAGTTGCAACAGCCTACAATGAGCAGTTCTTC	CASSQVATAYNEQFF
14	.	.	TRBJ2-7	TRBV4-1	TGCGCCAGCAGCCAAGTTCACGGCTCCTACGAGCAGTACTTC	CASSQVHGSYEQYF
9	.	.	TRBJ2-5	TRBV12-3/TRBV12-4	TGTGCCGGCAGTCCGCCGATGATCTTC	CAGSPPMIF
15	.	.	TRBJ2-5	TRBV20-1	TGCAGTGCTAGTTCTAGCAGGAGAACCTACAATGAGCGGTTCTTC	CSASSSRRTYNERFF
14	.	few	TRBJ1-2	TRBV5-1	TGCGCCAGCACCTTCGACAGGCCAGCCTATGGCTACACCTTC	CASTFDRPAYGYTF
14	TRBD1	few	TRBJ2-3	TRBV5-1	TGCGCCGGACCTCGGACAGGGAGGACAGATACGCAGTATTTT	CAGPRTGRTDTQYF
12	.	few	TRBJ2-7	TRBV20-1	TGCAGTGCTAATGGGGATTCCTACGAGCAGTACTTC	CSANGDSYEQYF
14	TRBD1	.	TRBJ1-2	TRBV6-2/TRBV6-3	TGTGCCACTCGGAATACGGGACAGATGTATGGCTACACCTTC	CATRNTGQMYGYTF
15	.	.	TRBJ2-1	TRBV5-6	TGTGCCAGCAGCCCCACAAAGCCTGGAGGCAATGAGCAGTTCTTC	CASSPTKPGGNEQFF
12	.	.	TRBJ1-1	TRBV29-1	TGCAGCGTCGTGGGATATGGGACTGAAGCTTTCTTT	CSVVGYGTEAFF
14	.	few	TRBJ1-2	TRBV29-1	TGCAGCGGAGGGTCTTCGGCGGGTATCTATGGCTACACCTTC	CSGGSSAGIYGYTF
15	TRBD1	.	TRBJ1-2	TRBV5-6	TGTGCCAGCAGCTCGACAGGGTTAGCTAACTATGGCTACACCTTC	CASSSTGLANYGYTF
12	.	.	TRBJ1-2	TRBV7-2	TGTGCCAGCAGCTCCTCGGGAAATGGCTACACCTTC	CASSSSGNGYTF
14	.	.	TRBJ2-5	TRBV20-1	TGCAGTGCTAGTAAGATAGTTGGTCAGGAGACCCAGTACTTC	CSASKIVGQETQYF
15	TRBD2	few	TRBJ2-1	TRBV6-6	TGTGCCAGCAGTTACTCGAGCGGGGGGGCGCAAGAGCAGTTCTTC	CASSYSSGGAQEQFF
14	.	.	TRBJ1-1	TRBV29-1	TGCAGCGTTGCCGGGACGAACGGGGCGACTGAAGCTTTCTTT	CSVAGTNGATEAFF
14	.	few	TRBJ1-6	TRBV3-1	TGTGCCAGCAGCCTTGGATTCCATAATTCACCCCTCCACTTT	CASSLGFHNSPLHF
13	TRBD1	.	TRBJ2-7	TRBV7-2	TGTGCCAGCAGCGTGGACAGGGCCCACGAGCAGTACTTC	CASSVDRAHEQYF
15	.	.	TRBJ2-4	TRBV11-2	TGTGCCAGCAGCCACCCCGATCAAGCCAAAAACATTCAGTACTTC	CASSHPDQAKNIQYF
17	.	.	TRBJ2-5	TRBV28	TGTGCCAGCAGTTTAGGGATGACCCGGATTGATTATGGGACCCAGTACTTC	CASSLGMTRIDYGTQYF
18	TRBD1	.	TRBJ2-7	TRBV28	TGTGCCAGCTCCTCCCCACTGGGTCGACAGGGGGCATCTTACGAGCAGTACTTC	CASSSPLGRQGASYEQYF